A single TCR beta chain is shown here with its context. The antigen remains unidentified. Method: immunoSEQ multiplex PCR; TCRdb's copy keeps in-frame clones and lacks some. The table records 100,000 to 150,000 clones, 95% to 96% of them present only once. This sample is drawn from a study of cytomegalovirus exposure and HLA in healthy donors. Overall study results and limits: Associated with cytomegalovirus, according to the listing, were 164 TCR beta chains. Through in vitro validation, a few CMV-associated chains were shown to be specific for CMV antigens.

The J segment lost 6 bases and the V segment lost 9 bases, leaving 8 bases of the junction unmatched. Germline loops: CDR1 SNHLY, CDR2 FYNNEI. This CDR3 comprises 14 residues. The V gene is TRBV2, the J gene TRBJ2-1, with 10 bases aligning to TRBD1. This TCR came from a man between 18 and 35 years old in good health and CMV-seronegative. Sequenced material: PBMCs. As DNA, the CDR3 is TGTGCCAGGACCATCGACAGGGGGCTCAATGAGCAGTTCTTC. The encoded protein is CARTIDRGLNEQFF.